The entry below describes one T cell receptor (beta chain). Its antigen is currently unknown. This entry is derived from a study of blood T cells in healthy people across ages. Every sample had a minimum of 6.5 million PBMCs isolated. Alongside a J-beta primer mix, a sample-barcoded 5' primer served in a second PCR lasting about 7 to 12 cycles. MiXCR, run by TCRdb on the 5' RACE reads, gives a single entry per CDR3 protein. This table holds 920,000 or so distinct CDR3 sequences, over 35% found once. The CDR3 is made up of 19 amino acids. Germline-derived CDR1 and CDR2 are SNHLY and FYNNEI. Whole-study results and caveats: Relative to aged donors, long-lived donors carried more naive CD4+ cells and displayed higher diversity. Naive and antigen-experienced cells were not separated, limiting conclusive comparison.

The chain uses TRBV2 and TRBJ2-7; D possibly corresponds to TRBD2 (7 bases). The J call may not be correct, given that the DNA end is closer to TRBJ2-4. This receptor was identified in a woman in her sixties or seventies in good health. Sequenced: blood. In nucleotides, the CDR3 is TGTGCCAGCAGTGAAGGCAAAGGGGGAGGGTTGGGGGCCAAAAACATTCAGTACTTC. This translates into CASSEGKGGGLGAKNIQYF.